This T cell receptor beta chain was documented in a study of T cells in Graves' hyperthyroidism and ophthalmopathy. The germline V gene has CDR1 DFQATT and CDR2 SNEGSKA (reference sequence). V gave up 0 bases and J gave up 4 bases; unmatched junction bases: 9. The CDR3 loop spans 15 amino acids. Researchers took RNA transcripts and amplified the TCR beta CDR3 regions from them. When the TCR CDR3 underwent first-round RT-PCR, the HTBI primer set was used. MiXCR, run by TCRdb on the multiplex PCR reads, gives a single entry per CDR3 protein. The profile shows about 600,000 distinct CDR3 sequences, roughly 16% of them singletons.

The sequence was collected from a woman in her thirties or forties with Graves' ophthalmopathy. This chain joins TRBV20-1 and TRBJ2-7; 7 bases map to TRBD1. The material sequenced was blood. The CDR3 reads CSARDRIGGPYEQYF. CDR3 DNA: TGCAGTGCTAGAGATAGAATAGGGGGCCCGTACGAGCAGTACTTC.